The 2 T cell receptor beta chains below come from one sample, sequenced in a study of cytomegalovirus exposure and HLA in healthy donors. Use of 60 Vbeta and 13 Jbeta primers characterized the PCR. The table came from immunoSEQ multiplex PCR; TCRdb's copy has only in-frame clones and leaves some out. The table has about 140,000 clones, about 76% seen once. Sequenced sample: PBMCs. These receptors were collected from a man between 18 and 29 years old in good health and CMV-seronegative.

The V call is TRBV5-8, the J call TRBJ2-1; D unclear. The CDR3 loop spans 13 amino acids. The germline gives CDR1 SGHTS, CDR2 YDEGEE. The germline V and J ends were trimmed by 0 bases and 7 bases, with 8 bases remaining between them. CDR3 loop: CASSLVLLNEQFF. CDR3 sequence (DNA): TGTGCCAGCAGCTTGGTGCTCCTAAATGAGCAGTTCTTC.

This chain connects TRBV18 to TRBJ1-4; 10 nucleotides line up with TRBD1. Germline loops: CDR1 KGHSH, CDR2 LQKENI. V gave up 5 bases and J gave up 7 bases; unmatched junction bases: 4. The CDR3 runs to 14 residues. The CDR3 reads CASSDRDRGEKLFF. The CDR3 DNA reads TGTGCCAGCTCAGACCGGGACAGGGGTGAAAAACTGTTTTTT.